The clone carrying this TCR beta chain has more than one count but fewer than ten. Antigen: not known. This sample is part of a study of beta chain features in type 1 diabetes. Study-level points and caveats: A pattern of fewer insertions and more deletions at VDJ junctions was seen in type 1 diabetes patients. Cells with high TCR expression could be over-represented when cDNA is sequenced.

The CDR3 covers 18 residues. Germline V gene data show CDR1 as LGHNA and CDR2 as YSLEER. V was pared by 3 bases and J by 4 bases, with 23 bases between. The entirety of the isolated RNA underwent reverse transcription, so expressed TCRB transcripts were sequenced. Only in-frame clones appear in the TCRdb table, and some are missing; sequencing was by immunoSEQ multiplex PCR. Of roughly 150,000 clones in the sample, roughly 11% were seen once. Stem cell-like memory, regulatory, central memory and naive CD4+ cells were sorted via CD45RO/CCR7/CD25/CD127/CD95/CD27. Sequenced material: central memory CD4+ T cells from blood. The sequence was obtained from a man aged 18-30 years in good health. The gene calls are TRBV4-3 and TRBJ2-3; D might be TRBD2 (5 bases). CDR3 region: CASSHRPRDRRSADTQYF. CDR3 nucleotides: TGCGCCAGCAGCCATAGGCCGAGGGATAGGCGGTCAGCAGATACGCAGTATTTT.